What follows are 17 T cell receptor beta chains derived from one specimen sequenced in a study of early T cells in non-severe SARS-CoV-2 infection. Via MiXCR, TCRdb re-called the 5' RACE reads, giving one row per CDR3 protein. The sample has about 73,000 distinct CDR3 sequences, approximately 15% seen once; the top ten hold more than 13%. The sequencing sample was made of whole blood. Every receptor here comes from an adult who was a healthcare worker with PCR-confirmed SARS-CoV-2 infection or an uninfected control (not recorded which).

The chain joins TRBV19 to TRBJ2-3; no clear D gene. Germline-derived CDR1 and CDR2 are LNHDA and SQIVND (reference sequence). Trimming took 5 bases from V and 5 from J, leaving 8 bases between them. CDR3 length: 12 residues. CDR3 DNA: TGTGCCAGTAGTCCAGGAATAGATACGCAGTATTTT. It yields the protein CASSPGIDTQYF. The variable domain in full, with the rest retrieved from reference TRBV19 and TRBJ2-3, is DGGITQSPKYLFRKEGQNVTLSCEQNLNHDAMYWYRQDPGQGLRLIYYSQIVNDFQKGDIAEGYSVSREKKESFPLTVTSAQKNPTAFYLCASSPGIDTQYFGPGTRLTVL.

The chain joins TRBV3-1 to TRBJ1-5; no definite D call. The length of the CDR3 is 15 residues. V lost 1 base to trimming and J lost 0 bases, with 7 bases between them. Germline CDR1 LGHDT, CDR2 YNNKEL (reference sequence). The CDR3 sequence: CASSQATVSNQPQHF. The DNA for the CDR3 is TGTGCCAGCAGCCAAGCGACGGTTAGCAATCAGCCCCAGCATTTT.

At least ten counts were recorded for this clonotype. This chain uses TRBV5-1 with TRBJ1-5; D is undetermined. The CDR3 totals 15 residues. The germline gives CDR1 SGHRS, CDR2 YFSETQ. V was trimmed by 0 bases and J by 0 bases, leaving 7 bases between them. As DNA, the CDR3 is TGCGCCAGCAGCTTGGACGGGTATAGCAATCAGCCCCAGCATTTT. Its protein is CASSLDGYSNQPQHF.

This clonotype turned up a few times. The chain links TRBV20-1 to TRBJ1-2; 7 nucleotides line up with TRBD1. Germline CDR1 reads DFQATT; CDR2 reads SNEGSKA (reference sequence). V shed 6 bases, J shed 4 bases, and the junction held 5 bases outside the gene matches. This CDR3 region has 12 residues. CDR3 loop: CSAPGTAYGYTF. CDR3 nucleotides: TGCAGTGCACCGGGGACAGCCTATGGCTACACCTTC.

CDR3 in amino acids: CATQRSVGSYNEQFF. DNA for the CDR3: TGTGCCACCCAAAGGTCAGTGGGCTCCTACAATGAGCAGTTCTTC. The V call is TRBV2, the J call TRBJ2-1; D remains ambiguous. Trimming shortened V by 10 bases and J by 0 bases, and 16 bases separated the two germline ends. Germline V lookup: CDR1 SNHLY, CDR2 FYNNEI. This CDR3 spans 15 amino acids. Full variable domain (outside the CDR3, taken from reference TRBV2 and TRBJ2-1): EPEVTQTPSHQVTQMGQEVILRCVPISNHLYFYWYRQILGQKVEFLVSFYNNEISEKSEIFDDQFSVERPDGSNFTLKIRSTKLEDSAMYFCATQRSVGSYNEQFFGPGTRLTVL.

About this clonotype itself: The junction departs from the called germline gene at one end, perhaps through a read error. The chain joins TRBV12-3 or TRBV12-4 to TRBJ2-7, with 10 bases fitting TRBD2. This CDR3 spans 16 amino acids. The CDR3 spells CAGSHNSGGVSYEQYF. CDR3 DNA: TGTGCCGGCAGCCATAACAGCGGGGGGGTGTCCTACGAGCAGTACTTC.

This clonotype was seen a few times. In DNA, the CDR3 is TGTGCCAGCAGCTTGTCCTCGGGACAGCACTACAATGAGCAGTTCTTC. Its protein is CASSLSSGQHYNEQFF. V and J are TRBV7-2 and TRBJ2-1; TRBD1 aligns across 7 bases. Germline loops: CDR1 SGHTA, CDR2 FQGNSA. The CDR3 consists of 16 residues. V trimming: 3 bases; J trimming: 3 bases; junction bases outside the gene matches: 8.

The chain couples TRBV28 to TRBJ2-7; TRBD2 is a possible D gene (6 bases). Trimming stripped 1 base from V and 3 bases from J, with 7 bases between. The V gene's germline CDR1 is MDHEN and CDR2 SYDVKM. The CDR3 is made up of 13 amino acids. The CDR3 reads CASSLSGGYEQYF. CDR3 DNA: TGTGCCAGCAGTTTATCCGGGGGCTACGAGCAGTACTTC. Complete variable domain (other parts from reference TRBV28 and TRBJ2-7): DVKVTQSSRYLVKRTGEKVFLECVQDMDHENMFWYRQDPGLGLRLIYFSYDVKMKEKGDIPEGYSVSREKKERFSLILESASTNQTSMYLCASSLSGGYEQYFGPGTRLTVT.

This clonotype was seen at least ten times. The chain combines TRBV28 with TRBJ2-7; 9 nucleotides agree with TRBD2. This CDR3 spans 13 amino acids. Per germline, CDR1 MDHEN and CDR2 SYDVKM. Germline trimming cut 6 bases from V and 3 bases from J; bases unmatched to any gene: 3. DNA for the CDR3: TGTGCCAGCAGACTAGCGGGCGACTACGAGCAGTACTTC. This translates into CASRLAGDYEQYF.

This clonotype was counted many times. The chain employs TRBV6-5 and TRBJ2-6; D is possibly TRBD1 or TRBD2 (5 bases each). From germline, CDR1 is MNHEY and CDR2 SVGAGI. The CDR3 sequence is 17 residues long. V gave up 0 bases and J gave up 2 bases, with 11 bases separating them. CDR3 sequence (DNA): TGTGCCAGCAGTTACTCATCGGGGCAGGCTGGGGCCAACGTCCTGACTTTC. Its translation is CASSYSSGQAGANVLTF.

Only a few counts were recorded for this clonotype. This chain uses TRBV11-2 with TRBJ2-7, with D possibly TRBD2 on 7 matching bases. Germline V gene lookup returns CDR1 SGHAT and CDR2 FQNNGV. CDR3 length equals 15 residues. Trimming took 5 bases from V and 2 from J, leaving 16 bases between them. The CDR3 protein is CASSRGGGAAYEQYF. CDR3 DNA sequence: TGTGCCAGCAGCCGTGGGGGGGGCGCGGCCTACGAGCAGTACTTC.

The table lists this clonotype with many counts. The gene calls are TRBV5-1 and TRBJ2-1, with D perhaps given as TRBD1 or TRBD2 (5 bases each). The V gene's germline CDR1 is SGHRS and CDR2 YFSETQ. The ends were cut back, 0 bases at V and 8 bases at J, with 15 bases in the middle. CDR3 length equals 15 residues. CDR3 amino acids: CASSLAPGPPDEQFF. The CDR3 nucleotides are TGCGCCAGCAGCTTGGCCCCGGGACCCCCCGATGAGCAGTTCTTC.

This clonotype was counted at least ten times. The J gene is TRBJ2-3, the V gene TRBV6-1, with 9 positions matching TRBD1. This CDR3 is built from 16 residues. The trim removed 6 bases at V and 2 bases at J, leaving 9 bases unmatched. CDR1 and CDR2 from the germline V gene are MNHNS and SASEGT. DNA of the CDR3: TGTGCCAGCAGCACCGGGACAGGGTTGTCCACAGATACGCAGTATTTT. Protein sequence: CASSTGTGLSTDTQYF.

For the CDR3, the DNA is TGTGCCAGCTCACCACCACCCAATCGAGGGACAGATACGCAGTATTTT. It yields the protein CASSPPPNRGTDTQYF. This rearrangement joins TRBV18 to TRBJ2-3, with a tentative D call TRBD2 (5 bases). This CDR3 comprises 16 residues. The V end was cut by 0 bases, the J end by 3 bases, with 13 bases between. CDR1 is KGHSH, CDR2 LQKENI, per germline.

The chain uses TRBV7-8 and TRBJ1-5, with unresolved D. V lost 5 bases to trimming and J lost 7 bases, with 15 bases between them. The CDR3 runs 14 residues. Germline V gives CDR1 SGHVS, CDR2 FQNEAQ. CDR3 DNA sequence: TGTGCCAGCAGCCCAACGCCGGGCCCCCAGCCCCAGCATTTT. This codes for CASSPTPGPQPQHF. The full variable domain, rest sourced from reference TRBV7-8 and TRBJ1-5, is GAGVSQSPRYKVAKRGQDVALRCDPISGHVSLFWYQQALGQGPEFLTYFQNEAQLDKSGLPSDRFFAERPEGSVSTLKIQRTQQEDSAVYLCASSPTPGPQPQHFGDGTRLSIL.

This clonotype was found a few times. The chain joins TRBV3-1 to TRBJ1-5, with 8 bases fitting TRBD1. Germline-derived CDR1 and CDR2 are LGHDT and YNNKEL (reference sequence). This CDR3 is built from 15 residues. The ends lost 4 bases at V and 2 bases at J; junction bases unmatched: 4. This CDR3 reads CASSLGQGGNQPQHF. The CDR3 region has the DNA TGTGCCAGCAGCCTTGGACAGGGAGGCAATCAGCCCCAGCATTTT.

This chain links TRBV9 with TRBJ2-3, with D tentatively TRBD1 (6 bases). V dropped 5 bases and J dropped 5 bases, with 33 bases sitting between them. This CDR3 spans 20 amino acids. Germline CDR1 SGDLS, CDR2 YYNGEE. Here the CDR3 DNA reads TGTGCCAGCAGTGACCCGTCCAGGGGTCATGGTCAGTCCTCGAGAGATACGCAGTATTTT. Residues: CASSDPSRGHGQSSRDTQYF. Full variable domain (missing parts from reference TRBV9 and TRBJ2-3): DSGVTQTPKHLITATGQRVTLRCSPRSGDLSVYWYQQSLDQGLQFLIQYYNGEERAKGNILERFSAQQFPDLHSELNLSSLELGDSALYFCASSDPSRGHGQSSRDTQYFGPGTRLTVL.